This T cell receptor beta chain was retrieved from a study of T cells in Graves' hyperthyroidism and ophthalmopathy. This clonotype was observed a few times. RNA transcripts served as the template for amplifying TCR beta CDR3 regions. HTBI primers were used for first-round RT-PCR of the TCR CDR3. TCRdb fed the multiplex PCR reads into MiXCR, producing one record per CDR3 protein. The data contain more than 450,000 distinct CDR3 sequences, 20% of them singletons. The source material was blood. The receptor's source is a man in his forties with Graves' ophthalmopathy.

CDR3 sequence: CSAQGTSGRTDTQYF. In DNA form, the CDR3 reads TGCAGTGCCCAAGGAACTAGCGGGAGAACAGATACGCAGTATTTT. J is TRBJ2-3 and V is TRBV20-1; TRBD2 aligns across 11 bases. V lost 6 bases to trimming and J lost 3 bases; unmatched junction nucleotides: 8. CDR1 is DFQATT and CDR2 is SNEGSKA in the germline V gene (reference sequence). This CDR3 has 15 amino acids.